A single sample is the source of the 32 T cell receptor beta chains below, sequenced in a study of Tregs in tolerant kidney transplant recipients. The method was immunoSEQ multiplex PCR; TCRdb's version includes in-frame clones alone and lacks a portion of them. The sample lists some 110,000 clones, roughly 92% occurring once. The sequenced sample was CD4+ T cells from blood. The receptors were sampled from a human donor in good health.

V is TRBV5-4 and J is TRBJ1-2; TRBD1 agrees at 8 bases. Germline CDR1 SGHNT, CDR2 YYREEE (reference sequence). V dropped 1 base and J dropped 2; count of bases not matched to a gene: 1. This CDR3 is 14 amino acids long. CDR3 loop: CASSLRTGNYGYTF. The CDR3 DNA reads TGTGCCAGCAGCTTGAGGACAGGGAACTATGGCTACACCTTC.

Here the CDR3 DNA reads TGCACTACTAAGGGGGATGGGGGCTACACCTTC. It translates to CTTKGDGGYTF. The rearrangement joins TRBV20-1 to TRBJ1-2; TRBD1 is a possible D gene (6 bases). The CDR3 is made up of 11 amino acids. The germline V gene has CDR1 DFQATT and CDR2 SNEGSKA (reference sequence).

This rearrangement joins TRBV7-2 to TRBJ2-1; no definite D call. Trimming left V 5 bases short and J 10 bases short, with 3 bases between. CDR1 is SGHTA and CDR2 is FQGNSA in the germline V gene. This CDR3 contains 9 residues. Here the CDR3 DNA reads TGTGCCAGCAGCCGGGAGCAGTTCTTC. As protein: CASSREQFF.

This sequence joins TRBV18 and TRBJ1-2; weak D call: TRBD1 (5 bases). Germline V CDR1 and CDR2: KGHSH, LQKENI. CDR3 length: 15 amino acids. The germline V and J ends were trimmed by 3 bases and 4 bases, with 15 bases remaining between them. Written as DNA, the CDR3 is TGTGCCAGCTCACCCCCAGGGACCCCCGGCTATGGCTACACCTTC. Translation gives CASSPPGTPGYGYTF.

Remarks on this clone: The same CDR3 is also encoded by other DNA sequences in this sample. The chain carries TRBV19 and TRBJ2-4; D is ambiguous. CDR3 length: 15 residues. The germline V and J ends were trimmed by 3 bases and 0 bases, with 9 bases remaining between them. Germline CDR1 and CDR2: LNHDA and SQIVND (reference sequence). In DNA form, the CDR3 reads TGTGCCAGTAGTATTGGGGTCGGAGCCAAAAACATTCAGTACTTC. Translation gives CASSIGVGAKNIQYF. The full variable domain, its missing parts supplied by reference TRBV19 and TRBJ2-4, is DGGITQSPKYLFRKEGQNVTLSCEQNLNHDAMYWYRQDPGQGLRLIYYSQIVNDFQKGDIAEGYSVSREKKESFPLTVTSAQKNPTAFYLCASSIGVGAKNIQYFGAGTRLSVL.

V usage is TRBV7-2 and J usage is TRBJ1-1; D is uncertain. CDR1 SGHTA and CDR2 FQGNSA come from the germline V gene. This CDR3 has 13 residues. Trimming took off 1 base at V and 6 bases at J, with 9 bases between the two ends. The CDR3 bases are TGTGCCAGCAGCTTAGGACCCCCGTCTGAAGCTTTCTTT. Protein product: CASSLGPPSEAFF. The complete variable domain, with remaining parts taken from reference TRBV7-2 and TRBJ1-1, reads GAGVSQSPSNKVTEKGKDVELRCDPISGHTALYWYRQSLGQGLEFLIYFQGNSAPDKSGLPSDRFSAERTGGSVSTLTIQRTQQEDSAVYLCASSLGPPSEAFFGQGTRLTVV.

The chain has TRBV5-1 and TRBJ1-1; TRBD1 is a possible D gene (5 bases). The CDR3 spans 15 residues. Germline CDR1 and CDR2: SGHRS and YFSETQ. V was shortened by 1 base and J by 0 bases, with 10 bases between the two germline ends. CDR3: CASSLRGEMNTEAFF. The DNA for the CDR3 is TGCGCCAGCAGCTTGAGGGGTGAGATGAACACTGAAGCTTTCTTT.

The chain joins TRBV19 to TRBJ2-1; TRBD1 aligns across 7 bases. Germline V gives CDR1 LNHDA, CDR2 SQIVND (reference sequence). V lost 2 bases and J lost 7; bases outside the gene matches: 14. This CDR3 region has 17 residues. CDR3 protein: CASSITPLTGKRNEQFF. In nucleotides, the CDR3 is TGTGCCAGTAGTATAACCCCCTTGACAGGGAAGCGGAATGAGCAGTTCTTC.

The rearrangement links TRBV10-3 to TRBJ1-1; a possible D gene is TRBD1 (5 bases). V gave up 3 bases and J gave up 2 bases, with 13 bases separating them. From germline, CDR1 is ENHRY and CDR2 SYGVKD. There are 15 residues in the CDR3. The CDR3 region has the DNA TGTGCCATCAGTGAAGCAGACAGCCCTAACACTGAAGCTTTCTTT. Its protein is CAISEADSPNTEAFF.

The V and J genes are TRBV11-2 and TRBJ2-4; D not certain. The CDR3 has 14 amino acids. Trimming pared 4 bases from V and 0 bases from J, leaving 7 bases between. CDR1 SGHAT and CDR2 FQNNGV come from the germline V gene. The CDR3 reads CASSSVRAKNIQYF. The CDR3 coding sequence is TGTGCCAGCAGCTCGGTAAGAGCCAAAAACATTCAGTACTTC.

The rearrangement links TRBV18 to TRBJ2-3, with 7 nucleotides matching TRBD1. CDR1 and CDR2 (germline): KGHSH, LQKENI. J was trimmed by 0 bases and V by 6 bases; bases with no gene match: 6. CDR3 size: 15 residues. The CDR3 coding sequence is TGTGCCAGCTCCCCCCGGGACAGAAGCACAGATACGCAGTATTTT. Amino acids: CASSPRDRSTDTQYF.

The CDR3 reads CASSLDGMTGNTEAFF. CDR3 in DNA: TGTGCCAGCAGCTTAGATGGGATGACAGGGAACACTGAAGCTTTCTTT. This rearrangement joins TRBV11-2 to TRBJ1-1, with D perhaps TRBD1 (6 bases). The ends were cut back, 0 bases at V and 1 base at J, with 12 bases in the middle. In germline, CDR1 is SGHAT, CDR2 FQNNGV. The CDR3 consists of 16 residues. Full variable domain (outside the CDR3, taken from reference TRBV11-2 and TRBJ1-1): EAGVAQSPRYKIIEKRQSVAFWCNPISGHATLYWYQQILGQGPKLLIQFQNNGVVDDSQLPKDRFSAERLKGVDSTLKIQPAKLEDSAVYLCASSLDGMTGNTEAFFGQGTRLTVV.

The chain joins TRBV2 to TRBJ1-1; D is undetermined. Germline V CDR1 and CDR2: SNHLY, FYNNEI. The CDR3 length is 13 residues. V lost 3 bases and J 1 base, leaving 6 bases between the germline ends. CDR3: CASSDGRNTEAFF. The DNA for the CDR3 is TGTGCCAGCAGTGACGGTAGGAACACTGAAGCTTTCTTT.

The chain combines TRBV18 with TRBJ2-1, with 12 bases aligning to TRBD2. Looked up from germline, CDR1 is KGHSH and CDR2 is LQKENI. CDR3 length equals 16 residues. With 3 bases clipped from V and 10 bases from J, the junction kept 10 bases outside the gene matches. The CDR3 DNA follows: TGTGCCAGCTCACCTAGTCTAGCGGGGGGGATCCGGGAGCAGTTCTTC. It is translated as CASSPSLAGGIREQFF.

For the CDR3, the DNA is TGTGCCTGGAGTCTACAGAGCTCCTACGAGCAGTACTTC. Its translation: CAWSLQSSYEQYF. The J gene is TRBJ2-7, the V gene TRBV30; unclear D gene. Germline values: CDR1 GTSNPN, CDR2 SVGIG (reference sequence). CDR3 length equals 13 residues. V dropped 2 bases and J dropped 0 bases, with 8 bases sitting between them.

This chain connects TRBV5-4 to TRBJ1-2, with D perhaps matching TRBD1 (5 bases). Trimming took off 0 bases at V and 7 bases at J, with 7 bases between the two ends. Germline V CDR1 and CDR2: SGHNT, YYREEE (reference sequence). The CDR3 extends over 12 amino acids. Here the CDR3 DNA reads TGTGCCAGCAGCTTGGTCGGGGGTGGCTACACCTTC. Residues: CASSLVGGGYTF.

The rearrangement uses TRBV11-3 and TRBJ2-7, with D tentatively TRBD1 (5 bases). The CDR3 is 13 residues long. Germline V lookup: CDR1 SGHNT, CDR2 YENEEA. V shed 0 bases and J shed 6 bases, with 9 bases lying between them. For the CDR3, the DNA is TGTGCCAGCAGCTTAGATCAGGGTTCCGAGCAGTACTTC. It yields the protein CASSLDQGSEQYF.

The J gene is TRBJ1-4, the V gene TRBV21-1; TRBD1 is the table's D call, not checked against the DNA. TRBV21-1 constitutes a pseudogene. The CDR3 is made up of 15 amino acids. Here the CDR3 reads CASSKVTEKGEKLFF. For the CDR3, the DNA is TGTGCCAGCAGCAAAGTAACCGAAAAGGGGGAAAAACTGTTTTTT.

The chain uses TRBV11-3 and TRBJ2-7; D is ambiguous. Between the trimmed V and J ends, which lost 1 base and 2 bases, there was a span of 6 bases. Germline V lookup: CDR1 SGHNT, CDR2 YENEEA. This CDR3 comprises 13 residues. The DNA of the CDR3 is TGTGCCAGCAGCTTAGGTACAGCCTACGAGCAGTACTTC. This translates into CASSLGTAYEQYF.

The V gene is TRBV5-6, the J gene TRBJ2-5; 11 bases agree with TRBD2. This CDR3 region has 18 residues. Germline loops: CDR1 SGHDT, CDR2 YYEEEE. J was trimmed by 4 bases and V by 0 bases; bases with no gene match: 11. CDR3 bases: TGTGCCAGCAGCTTGGCTGCCTTAGCGGGGGGGCGAGGAGAGACCCAGTACTTC. The encoded protein is CASSLAALAGGRGETQYF.

The V call is TRBV6-5, the J call TRBJ1-2; 7 nucleotides match TRBD1. In germline, CDR1 is MNHEY, CDR2 SVGAGI. CDR3 length: 13 amino acids. After removal of 6 bases from V and 2 bases from J, the junction contained 3 bases not matched to a gene. In nucleotides, the CDR3 is TGTGCCAGCAGATTGGGACAGAACTATGGCTACACCTTC. Translation gives CASRLGQNYGYTF.

This clone was recorded only once. V is TRBV5-5 and J is TRBJ2-7; 10 nucleotides match TRBD2. V lost 3 bases, J lost 5 bases, and 23 bases stayed unmatched. The CDR3 contains 20 residues. Germline assignment: CDR1 SGHKS and CDR2 YYEKEE (reference sequence). The CDR3 nucleotides are TGTGCCAGCAGCTACAAACCCGCTACCGAAGCGGGAGGGTTTGGGGACGAGCAGTACTTC. Translated, it gives CASSYKPATEAGGFGDEQYF.

This clone was detected once. The chain employs TRBV7-6 and TRBJ2-2; 15 bases line up with TRBD2. Germline V gene lookup returns CDR1 SGHVS and CDR2 FNYEAQ. Germline trimming cut 1 base from V and 7 bases from J; bases unmatched to any gene: 4. The CDR3 runs 17 residues. The CDR3 loop is CASSLEGLAGGSGELFF. The CDR3 coding sequence is TGTGCCAGCAGCTTAGAGGGACTAGCGGGGGGAAGCGGGGAGCTGTTTTTT.

In its sample, this clone was seen a few times. The CDR3 bases are TGTGCCAGTAGTATGCGAGCGGGGTGGGAAGCCAAAAACATTCAGTACTTC. It codes for CASSMRAGWEAKNIQYF. V and J are TRBV19 and TRBJ2-4, with 7 bases identical to TRBD2. Germline V gives CDR1 LNHDA, CDR2 SQIVND (reference sequence). After removal of 3 bases from V and 0 bases from J, the junction contained 8 bases not matched to a gene. The CDR3 runs to 17 residues.

This clone was detected once. The chain is built from TRBV18 and TRBJ2-1, with D hard to call. The V end was cut by 2 bases, the J end by 5 bases, with 7 bases between. Germline V CDR1 and CDR2: KGHSH, LQKENI. The CDR3 runs 13 residues. CDR3 coding DNA: TGTGCCAGCTCACCAGGGATGAACAATGAGCAGTTCTTC. Amino acid sequence: CASSPGMNNEQFF. The complete variable domain, with remaining parts taken from reference TRBV18 and TRBJ2-1, reads NAGVMQNPRHLVRRRGQEARLRCSPMKGHSHVYWYRQLPEEGLKFMVYLQKENIIDESGMPKERFSAEFPKEGPSILRIQQVVRGDSAAYFCASSPGMNNEQFFGPGTRLTVL.

This chain links TRBV6-5 with TRBJ2-7, with D maybe TRBD1 (5 bases). This CDR3 region has 14 residues. Germline V lookup: CDR1 MNHEY, CDR2 SVGAGI. The V end was cut by 4 bases, the J end by 0 bases, with 10 bases between. CDR3 bases: TGTGCCAGCAGTTCAGGGCCGAACTCCTACGAGCAGTACTTC. Translated: CASSSGPNSYEQYF.

V and J are TRBV4-1 and TRBJ2-1; TRBD2 matches at 12 bases. CDR1 and CDR2 from the germline V gene are MGHRA and YSYEKL. This CDR3 is 17 amino acids long. V trimming: 1 base; J trimming: 2 bases; junction bases outside the gene matches: 3. The CDR3, as DNA: TGCGCCAGCAGCCAAGGATCTAGCGGGAGGGCCTACAATGAGCAGTTCTTC. Amino acid sequence: CASSQGSSGRAYNEQFF.

V and J are TRBV7-6 and TRBJ2-3, with D perhaps matching TRBD1 or TRBD2 (5 bases each). Between the trimmed V and J ends, which lost 3 bases and 1 base, there was a span of 11 bases. The CDR3 extends over 15 amino acids. CDR1 SGHVS and CDR2 FNYEAQ come from the germline V gene. The CDR3, as DNA: TGTGCCAGCAGCTTTAGACTGGGGGGCACAGATACGCAGTATTTT. This codes for CASSFRLGGTDTQYF.

This rearrangement joins TRBV29-1 to TRBJ2-5, with 7 bases lining up with TRBD1. The CDR3 is 13 residues long. Losses at the gene ends were 3 bases for V and 1 base for J; bases not matched to a gene: 2. Germline V gene sequence: CDR1 SQVTM, CDR2 ANQGSEA. DNA of the CDR3: TGCAGCGTTGACGGGGACAGCCAAGAGACCCAGTACTTC. Amino acid sequence: CSVDGDSQETQYF.

The J gene is TRBJ1-1, the V gene TRBV15, with D maybe TRBD1 (5 bases). With 3 bases removed from V and 1 base from J, the gap between germline ends came to 6 bases. The germline gives CDR1 LNHNV, CDR2 YYDKDF (reference sequence). The CDR3 contains 13 residues. This chain's CDR3 is CATSRQGNTEAFF. The CDR3 region has the DNA TGTGCCACCAGCAGGCAGGGGAACACTGAAGCTTTCTTT.

The V and J genes are TRBV5-4 and TRBJ2-5; 9 positions match TRBD2. CDR3 size: 16 residues. The junction had 9 bases not matched to a gene; V was cut back by 5 bases and J by 1 base. The V gene's germline CDR1 is SGHNT and CDR2 YYREEE (reference sequence). The CDR3, as DNA: TGTGCCAGCAGGAGCCAACTAGCGGGCACCCAAGAGACCCAGTACTTC. It codes for CASRSQLAGTQETQYF.

The chain joins TRBV7-8 to TRBJ1-4, with 10 positions matching TRBD1. Germline V CDR1 and CDR2: SGHVS, FQNEAQ. V shed 5 bases, J shed 5 bases, and the junction held 5 bases outside the gene matches. The CDR3 has 15 amino acids. CDR3: CASSDRGQGNEKLFF. The DNA for the CDR3 is TGTGCCAGCAGCGACCGGGGACAGGGGAATGAAAAACTGTTTTTT.